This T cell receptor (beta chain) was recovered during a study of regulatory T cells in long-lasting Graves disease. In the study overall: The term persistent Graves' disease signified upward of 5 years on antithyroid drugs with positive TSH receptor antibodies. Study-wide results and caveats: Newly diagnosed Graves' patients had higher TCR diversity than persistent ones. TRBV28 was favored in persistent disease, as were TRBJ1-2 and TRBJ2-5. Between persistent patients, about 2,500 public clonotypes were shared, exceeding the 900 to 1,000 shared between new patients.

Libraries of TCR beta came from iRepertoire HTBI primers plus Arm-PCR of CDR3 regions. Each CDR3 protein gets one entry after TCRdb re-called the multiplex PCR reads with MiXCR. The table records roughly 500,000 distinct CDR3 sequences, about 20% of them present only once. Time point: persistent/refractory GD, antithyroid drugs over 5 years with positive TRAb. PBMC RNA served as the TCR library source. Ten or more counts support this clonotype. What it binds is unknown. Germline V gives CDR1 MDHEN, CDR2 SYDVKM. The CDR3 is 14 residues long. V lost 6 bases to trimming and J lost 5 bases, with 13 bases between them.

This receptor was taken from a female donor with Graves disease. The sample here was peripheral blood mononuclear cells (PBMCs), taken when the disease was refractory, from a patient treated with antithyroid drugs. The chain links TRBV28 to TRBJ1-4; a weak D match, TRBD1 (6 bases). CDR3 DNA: TGTGCCAGCAGCCCGACAGGATTAAATGAAAAACTGTTTTTT. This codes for CASSPTGLNEKLFF.